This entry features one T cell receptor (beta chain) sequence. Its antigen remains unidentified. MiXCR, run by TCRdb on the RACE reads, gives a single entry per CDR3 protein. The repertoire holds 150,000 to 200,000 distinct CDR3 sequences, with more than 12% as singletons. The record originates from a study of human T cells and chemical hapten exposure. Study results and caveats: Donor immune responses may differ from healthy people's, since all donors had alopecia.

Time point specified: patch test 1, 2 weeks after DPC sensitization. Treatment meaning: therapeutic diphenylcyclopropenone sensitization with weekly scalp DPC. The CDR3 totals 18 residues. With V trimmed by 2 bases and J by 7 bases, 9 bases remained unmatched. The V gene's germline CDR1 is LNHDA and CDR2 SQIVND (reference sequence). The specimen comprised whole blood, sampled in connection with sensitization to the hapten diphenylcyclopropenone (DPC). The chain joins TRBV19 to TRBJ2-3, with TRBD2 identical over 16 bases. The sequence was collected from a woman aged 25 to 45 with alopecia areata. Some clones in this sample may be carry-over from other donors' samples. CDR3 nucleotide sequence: TGTGCCAGTAGTATAACGGGACTAGCGGGAGGGCCCTTGAATACGCAGTATTTT. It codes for CASSITGLAGGPLNTQYF.